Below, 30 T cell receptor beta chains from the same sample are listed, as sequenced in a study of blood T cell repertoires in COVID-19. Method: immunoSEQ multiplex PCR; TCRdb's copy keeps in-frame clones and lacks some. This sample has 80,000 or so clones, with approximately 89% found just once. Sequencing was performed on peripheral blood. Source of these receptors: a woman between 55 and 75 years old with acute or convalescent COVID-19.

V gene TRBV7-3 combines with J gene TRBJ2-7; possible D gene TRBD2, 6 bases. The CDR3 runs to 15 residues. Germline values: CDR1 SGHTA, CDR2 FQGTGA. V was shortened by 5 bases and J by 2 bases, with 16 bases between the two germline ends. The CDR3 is CASSPRGNRPYEQYF. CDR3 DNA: TGTGCCAGCAGCCCACGGGGGAACAGGCCCTACGAGCAGTACTTC. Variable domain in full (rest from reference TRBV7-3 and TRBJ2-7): GAGVSQTPSNKVTEKGKYVELRCDPISGHTALYWYRQSLGQGPEFLIYFQGTGAADDSGLPNDRFFAVRPEGSVSTLKIQRTERGDSAVYLCASSPRGNRPYEQYFGPGTRLTVT.

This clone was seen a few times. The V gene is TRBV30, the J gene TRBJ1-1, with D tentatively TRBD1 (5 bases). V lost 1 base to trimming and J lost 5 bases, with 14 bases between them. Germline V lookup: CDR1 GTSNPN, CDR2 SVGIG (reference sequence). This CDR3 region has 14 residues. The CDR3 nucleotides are TGTGCCTGGAGTGGACAGCGAATCCGGACTGAAGCTTTCTTT. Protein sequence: CAWSGQRIRTEAFF.

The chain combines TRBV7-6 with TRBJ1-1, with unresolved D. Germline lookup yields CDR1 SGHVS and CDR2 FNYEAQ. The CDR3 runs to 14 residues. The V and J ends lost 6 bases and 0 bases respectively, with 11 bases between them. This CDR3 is CASSLTEMNTEAFF. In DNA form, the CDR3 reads TGTGCCAGCAGTCTAACAGAAATGAACACTGAAGCTTTCTTT.

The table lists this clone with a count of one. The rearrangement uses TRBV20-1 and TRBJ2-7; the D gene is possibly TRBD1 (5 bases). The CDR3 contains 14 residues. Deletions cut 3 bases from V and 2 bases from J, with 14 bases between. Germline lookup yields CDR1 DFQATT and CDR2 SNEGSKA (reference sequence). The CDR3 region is CSASGIDRAYEQYF. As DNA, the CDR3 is TGCAGTGCTAGTGGTATTGACAGAGCCTACGAGCAGTACTTC.

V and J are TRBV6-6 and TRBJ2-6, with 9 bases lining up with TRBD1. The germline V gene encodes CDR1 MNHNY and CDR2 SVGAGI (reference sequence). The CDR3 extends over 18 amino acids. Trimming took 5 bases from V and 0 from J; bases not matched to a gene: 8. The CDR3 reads CASSQATGGLSGANVLTF. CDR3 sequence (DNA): TGTGCCAGCAGTCAGGCAACAGGGGGCCTCTCTGGGGCCAACGTCCTGACTTTC.

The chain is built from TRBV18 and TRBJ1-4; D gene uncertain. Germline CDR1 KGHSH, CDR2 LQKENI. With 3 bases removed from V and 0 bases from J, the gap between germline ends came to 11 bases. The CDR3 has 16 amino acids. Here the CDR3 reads CASSPLSLATNEKLFF. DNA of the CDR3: TGTGCCAGCTCACCTCTTTCCCTTGCAACTAATGAAAAACTGTTTTTT.

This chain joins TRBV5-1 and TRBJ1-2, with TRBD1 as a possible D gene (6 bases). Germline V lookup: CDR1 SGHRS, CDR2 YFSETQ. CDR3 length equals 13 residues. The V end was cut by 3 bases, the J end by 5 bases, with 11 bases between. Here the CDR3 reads CASSSDRLYGYTF. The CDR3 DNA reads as TGCGCCAGCAGCTCGGACAGACTGTATGGCTACACCTTC. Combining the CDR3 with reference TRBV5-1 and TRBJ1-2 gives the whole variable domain KAGVTQTPRYLIKTRGQQVTLSCSPISGHRSVSWYQQTPGQGLQFLFEYFSETQRNKGNFPGRFSGRQFSNSRSEMNVSTLELGDSALYLCASSSDRLYGYTFGSGTRLTVV.

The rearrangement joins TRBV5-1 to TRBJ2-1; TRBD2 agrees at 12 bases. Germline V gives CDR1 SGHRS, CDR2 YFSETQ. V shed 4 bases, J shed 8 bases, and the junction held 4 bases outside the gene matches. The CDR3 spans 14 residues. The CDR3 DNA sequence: TGCGCCAGCAGCCTAGCGGGGGGGCTCGATGAGCAGTTCTTC. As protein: CASSLAGGLDEQFF.

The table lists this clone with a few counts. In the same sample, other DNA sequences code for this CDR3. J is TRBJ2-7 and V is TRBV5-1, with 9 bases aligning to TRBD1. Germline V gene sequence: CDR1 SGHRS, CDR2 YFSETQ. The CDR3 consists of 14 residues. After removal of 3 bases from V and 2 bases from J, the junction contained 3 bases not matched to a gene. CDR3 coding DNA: TGCGCCAGCAGCTGGGGACAGGGAGCCTACGAGCAGTACTTC. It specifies CASSWGQGAYEQYF. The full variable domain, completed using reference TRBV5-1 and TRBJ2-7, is KAGVTQTPRYLIKTRGQQVTLSCSPISGHRSVSWYQQTPGQGLQFLFEYFSETQRNKGNFPGRFSGRQFSNSRSEMNVSTLELGDSALYLCASSWGQGAYEQYFGPGTRLTVT.

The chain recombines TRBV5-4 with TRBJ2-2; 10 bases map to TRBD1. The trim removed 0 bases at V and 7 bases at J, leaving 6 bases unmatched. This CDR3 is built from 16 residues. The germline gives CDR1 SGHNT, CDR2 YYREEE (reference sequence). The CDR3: CASSLGQGAPGGELFF. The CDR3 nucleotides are TGTGCCAGCAGCTTGGGACAGGGGGCGCCGGGCGGGGAGCTGTTTTTT.

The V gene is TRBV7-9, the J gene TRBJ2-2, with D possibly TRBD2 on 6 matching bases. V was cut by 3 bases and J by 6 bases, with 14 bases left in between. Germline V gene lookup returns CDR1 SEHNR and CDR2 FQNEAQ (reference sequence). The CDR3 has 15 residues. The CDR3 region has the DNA TGTGCCAGCAGCTTCCAGGGACTCCCGGCCGGGGAGCTGTTTTTT. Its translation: CASSFQGLPAGELFF.

CDR3 bases: TGTGCCAGCAGTCCGGGGTCCAACCTAGCCAATGAGCAGTTCTTC. This encodes CASSPGSNLANEQFF. The V call is TRBV6-2 or TRBV6-3, the J call TRBJ2-1; D perhaps matches TRBD2 (5 bases). The germline V and J ends were trimmed by 5 bases and 6 bases, with 17 bases remaining between them. This CDR3 has 15 amino acids. Germline assignment: CDR1 MNHEY and CDR2 SVGEGT.

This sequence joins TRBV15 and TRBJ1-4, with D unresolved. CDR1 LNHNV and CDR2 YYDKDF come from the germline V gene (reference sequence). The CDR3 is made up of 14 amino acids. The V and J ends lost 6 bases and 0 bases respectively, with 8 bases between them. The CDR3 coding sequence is TGTGCCACCAGGTCGCCTACAACTAATGAAAAACTGTTTTTT. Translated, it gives CATRSPTTNEKLFF.

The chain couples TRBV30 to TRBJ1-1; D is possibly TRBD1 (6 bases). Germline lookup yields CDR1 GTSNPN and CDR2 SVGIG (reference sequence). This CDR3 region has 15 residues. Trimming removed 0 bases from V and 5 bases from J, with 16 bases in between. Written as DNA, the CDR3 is TGTGCCTGGAGTGTCCCGGGACAACGAAGAACTGAAGCTTTCTTT. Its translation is CAWSVPGQRRTEAFF. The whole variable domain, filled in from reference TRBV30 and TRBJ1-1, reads SQTIHQWPATLVQPVGSPLSLECTVEGTSNPNLYWYRQAAGRGLQLLFYSVGIGQISSEVPQNLSASRPQDRQFILSSKKLLLSDSGFYLCAWSVPGQRRTEAFFGQGTRLTVV.

CDR3 protein: CASSLSTVDKNIQYF. The CDR3 DNA sequence: TGTGCCAGCAGTTTATCCACAGTCGATAAAAACATTCAGTACTTC. The chain recombines TRBV27 with TRBJ2-4; D unclear. The ends were cut back, 0 bases at V and 4 bases at J, with 10 bases in the middle. Germline CDR1 reads MNHEY; CDR2 reads SMNVEV (reference sequence). The CDR3 spans 15 residues.

CDR3 nucleotide sequence: TGTGCCTGGAGTGTCTGGGGCGATACGCAGTATTTT. Protein sequence: CAWSVWGDTQYF. This chain joins TRBV30 and TRBJ2-3; D may be TRBD1 (5 bases). This CDR3 has 12 residues. The germline V gene has CDR1 GTSNPN and CDR2 SVGIG (reference sequence). V was shortened by 0 bases and J by 6 bases, with 7 bases between the two germline ends.

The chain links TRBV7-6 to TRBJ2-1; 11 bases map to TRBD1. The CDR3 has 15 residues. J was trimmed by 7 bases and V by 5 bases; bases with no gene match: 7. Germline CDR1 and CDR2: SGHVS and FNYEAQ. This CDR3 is CASSPLGQGANEQFF. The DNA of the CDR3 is TGTGCCAGCAGCCCCCTCGGACAGGGGGCAAATGAGCAGTTCTTC.

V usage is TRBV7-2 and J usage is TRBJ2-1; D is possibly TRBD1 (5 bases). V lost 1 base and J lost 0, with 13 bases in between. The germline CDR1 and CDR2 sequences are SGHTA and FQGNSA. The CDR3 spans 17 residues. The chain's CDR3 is CASSLEPGPSSYNEQFF. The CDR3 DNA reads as TGTGCCAGCAGCTTAGAACCAGGGCCGAGCTCCTACAATGAGCAGTTCTTC.

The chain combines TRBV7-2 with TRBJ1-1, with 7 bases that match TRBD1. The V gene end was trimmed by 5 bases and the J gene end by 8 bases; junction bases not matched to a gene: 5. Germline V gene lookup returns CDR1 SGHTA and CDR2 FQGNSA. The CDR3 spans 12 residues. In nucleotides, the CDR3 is TGTGCCAGCAGCGGACAGGTAATGGAAGCTTTCTTT. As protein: CASSGQVMEAFF.

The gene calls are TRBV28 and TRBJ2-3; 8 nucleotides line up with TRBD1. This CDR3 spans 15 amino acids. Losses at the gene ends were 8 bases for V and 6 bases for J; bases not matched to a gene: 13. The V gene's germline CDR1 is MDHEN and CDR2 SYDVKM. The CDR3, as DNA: TGTGCCAGCTTAAGGCCTTCGGACAGGGTCGATACGCAGTATTTT. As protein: CASLRPSDRVDTQYF.

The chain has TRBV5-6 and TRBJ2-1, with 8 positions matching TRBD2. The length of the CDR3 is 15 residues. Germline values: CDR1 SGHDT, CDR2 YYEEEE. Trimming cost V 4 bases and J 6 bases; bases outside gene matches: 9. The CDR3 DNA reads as TGTGCCAGCAGCCCGATCGGGGGGGCGGGCAATGAGCAGTTCTTC. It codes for CASSPIGGAGNEQFF.

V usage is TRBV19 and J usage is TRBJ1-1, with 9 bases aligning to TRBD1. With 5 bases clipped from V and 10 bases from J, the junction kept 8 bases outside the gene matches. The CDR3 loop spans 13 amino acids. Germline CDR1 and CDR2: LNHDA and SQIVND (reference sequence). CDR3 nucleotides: TGTGCCAGTAGTGGGGACAGGGAAGTTTCAGCTTTCTTT. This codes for CASSGDREVSAFF. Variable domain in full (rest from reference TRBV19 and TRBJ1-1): DGGITQSPKYLFRKEGQNVTLSCEQNLNHDAMYWYRQDPGQGLRLIYYSQIVNDFQKGDIAEGYSVSREKKESFPLTVTSAQKNPTAFYLCASSGDREVSAFFGQGTRLTVV.

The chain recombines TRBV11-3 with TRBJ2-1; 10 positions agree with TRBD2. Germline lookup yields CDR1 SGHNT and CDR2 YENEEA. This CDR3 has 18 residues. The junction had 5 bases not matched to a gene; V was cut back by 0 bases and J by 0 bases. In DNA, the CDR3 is TGTGCCAGCAGCTTAGATCGACTAGCGGGCAGCTCCTACAATGAGCAGTTCTTC. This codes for CASSLDRLAGSSYNEQFF.

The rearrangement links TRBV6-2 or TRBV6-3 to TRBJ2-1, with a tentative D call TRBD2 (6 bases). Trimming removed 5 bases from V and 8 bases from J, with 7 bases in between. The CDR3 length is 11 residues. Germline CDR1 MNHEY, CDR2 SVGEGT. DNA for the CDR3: TGTGCCAGCAGTCAGCGGGATGAGCAGTTCTTC. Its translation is CASSQRDEQFF.

CDR3 amino acids: CAIRDRVYEQYF. CDR3 nucleotide sequence: TGTGCCATCAGAGACAGGGTGTACGAGCAGTACTTC. V gene TRBV10-3 combines with J gene TRBJ2-7; 7 bases are a match to TRBD1. This CDR3 is built from 12 residues. Germline CDR1 ENHRY, CDR2 SYGVKD. V lost 6 bases and J lost 4; bases outside the gene matches: 3.

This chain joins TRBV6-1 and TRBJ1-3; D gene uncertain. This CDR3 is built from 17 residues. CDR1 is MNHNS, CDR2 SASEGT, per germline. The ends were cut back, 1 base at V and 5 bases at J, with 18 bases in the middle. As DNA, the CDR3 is TGTGCCAGCAGTGAAGGCTCCACTCCCTGGAGAAGAAACACCATATATTTT. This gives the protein CASSEGSTPWRRNTIYF.

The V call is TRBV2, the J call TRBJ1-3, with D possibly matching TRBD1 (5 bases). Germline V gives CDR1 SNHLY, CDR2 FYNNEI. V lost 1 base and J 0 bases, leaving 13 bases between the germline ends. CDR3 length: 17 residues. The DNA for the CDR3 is TGTGCCAGCAGTGAAGGGGGCACTTTATACTCTGGAAACACCATATATTTT. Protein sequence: CASSEGGTLYSGNTIYF.

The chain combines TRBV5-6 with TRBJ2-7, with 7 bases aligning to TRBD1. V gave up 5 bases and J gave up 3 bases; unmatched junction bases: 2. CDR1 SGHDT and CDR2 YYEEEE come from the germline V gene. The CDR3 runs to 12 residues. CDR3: CASSWDSYEQYF. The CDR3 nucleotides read TGTGCCAGCAGTTGGGACAGCTACGAGCAGTACTTC.

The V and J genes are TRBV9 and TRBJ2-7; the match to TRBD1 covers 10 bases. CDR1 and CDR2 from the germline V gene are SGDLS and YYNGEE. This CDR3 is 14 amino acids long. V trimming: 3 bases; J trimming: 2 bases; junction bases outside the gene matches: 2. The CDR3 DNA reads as TGTGCCAGCAGCGCGGGACAGGGGACCTACGAGCAGTACTTC. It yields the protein CASSAGQGTYEQYF. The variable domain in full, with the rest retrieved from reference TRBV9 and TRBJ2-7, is DSGVTQTPKHLITATGQRVTLRCSPRSGDLSVYWYQQSLDQGLQFLIQYYNGEERAKGNILERFSAQQFPDLHSELNLSSLELGDSALYFCASSAGQGTYEQYFGPGTRLTVT.

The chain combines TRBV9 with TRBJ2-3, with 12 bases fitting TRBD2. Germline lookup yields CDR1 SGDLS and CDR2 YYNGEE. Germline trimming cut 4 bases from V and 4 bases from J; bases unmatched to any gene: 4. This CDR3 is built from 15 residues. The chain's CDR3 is CASSSSGRAPDTQYF. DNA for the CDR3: TGTGCCAGCAGCTCTAGCGGGAGGGCCCCAGATACGCAGTATTTT.